The 22 T cell receptor beta chains below come from one sample, sequenced in a study of patients and donors after allogeneic stem cell transplantation. TCRdb processed the RT-PCR reads anew with MiXCR; each CDR3 protein has one entry. The sample includes over 150,000 distinct CDR3 sequences, 41% of them seen just once. The material sequenced was blood, either unsorted or a sorted T cell fraction (not recorded which). All receptors derive from a human donor who was either an allogeneic HSCT recipient or a stem cell or donor lymphocyte infusion donor (not recorded which). It is not recorded whose cells these are; they may come from a transplant donor.

This chain joins TRBV2 and TRBJ1-5, with 7 nucleotides matching TRBD1. CDR1 and CDR2 from the germline V gene are SNHLY and FYNNEI. CDR3 length equals 15 residues. Unmatched junction bases numbered 5, after V lost 5 bases and J lost 1 base. The CDR3 nucleotides read TGTGCCAGCAGTTGGGACAGTTGGAGCAATCAGCCCCAGCATTTT. It yields the protein CASSWDSWSNQPQHF.

The chain is built from TRBV9 and TRBJ2-1, with D perhaps assigned TRBD1 or TRBD2 (6 bases each). The length of the CDR3 is 16 residues. Trimming stripped 7 bases from V and 0 bases from J, with 17 bases between. Germline values: CDR1 SGDLS, CDR2 YYNGEE. CDR3 coding DNA: TGTGCCAGCCACACTGGGGGGCTGGCCTCCTACAATGAGCAGTTCTTC. Translated, it gives CASHTGGLASYNEQFF.

The chain joins TRBV5-1 to TRBJ1-1, with 9 bases aligning to TRBD1. The germline V gene has CDR1 SGHRS and CDR2 YFSETQ. The V gene end was trimmed by 6 bases and the J gene end by 1 base; junction bases not matched to a gene: 7. CDR3 size: 15 residues. Here the CDR3 reads CASISTGGQNTEAFF. CDR3 nucleotides: TGCGCCAGCATAAGTACAGGGGGCCAGAACACTGAAGCTTTCTTT.

This clonotype was counted a few times. CDR3: CASSPRDSSYNSPLHF. CDR3 in DNA: TGTGCCAGCAGCCCCCGGGACAGCTCCTATAATTCACCCCTCCACTTT. The J gene is TRBJ1-6, the V gene TRBV7-8; TRBD1 aligns across 7 bases. Germline V gene sequence: CDR1 SGHVS, CDR2 FQNEAQ. J was trimmed by 0 bases and V by 5 bases; bases with no gene match: 4. This CDR3 is built from 16 residues.

The chain joins TRBV7-3 to TRBJ1-1, with D possibly TRBD1 on 5 matching bases. The CDR3 contains 16 residues. The V end was cut by 1 base, the J end by 1 base, with 13 bases between. Looked up from germline, CDR1 is SGHTA and CDR2 is FQGTGA. The CDR3 here is CASSLKGHLSNTEAFF. The CDR3, as DNA: TGTGCCAGCAGCTTAAAAGGACATCTCTCGAACACTGAAGCTTTCTTT.

The V gene is TRBV12-3 or TRBV12-4, the J gene TRBJ1-4, with TRBD1 matching 8 bases. There are 15 residues in the CDR3. V dropped 3 bases and J dropped 8; count of bases not matched to a gene: 8. The CDR3, as DNA: TGTGCCAGCAGTTTTGGCCAGGGGGCGCGAGAAAAACTGTTTTTT. The encoded protein is CASSFGQGAREKLFF.

The V call is TRBV29-1, the J call TRBJ1-5, with D tentatively TRBD1 (6 bases). CDR1 and CDR2 from the germline V gene are SQVTM and ANQGSEA. V shed 7 bases and J shed 2 bases, with 12 bases lying between them. The CDR3 extends over 13 amino acids. CDR3: CSASSGGNQPQHF. In nucleotides, the CDR3 is TGCAGCGCATCATCAGGGGGCAATCAGCCCCAGCATTTT.

The rearrangement links TRBV3-1 to TRBJ1-2; the D gene is possibly TRBD1 (6 bases). Per the germline V gene, CDR1 is LGHDT and CDR2 is YNNKEL (reference sequence). The CDR3 runs 16 residues. Trimming took 0 bases from V and 6 from J, leaving 17 bases between them. Written as DNA, the CDR3 is TGTGCCAGCAGCCAAGATCGGTTTTGGACAGATAATGGCTACACCTTC. It yields the protein CASSQDRFWTDNGYTF.

The table lists this clonotype with a few counts. The gene calls are TRBV11-1 and TRBJ1-1; a weak D match, TRBD1 (6 bases). V lost 6 bases and J lost 6, with 14 bases in between. Germline CDR1 SGHAT, CDR2 FQDESV (reference sequence). The CDR3 contains 13 residues. The CDR3, as DNA: TGTGCCAGCAGTTCCCGGACAGCCTCTGAAGCTTTCTTT. The encoded protein is CASSSRTASEAFF. Supplemented by reference TRBV11-1 and TRBJ1-1, the full variable domain reads EAEVAQSPRYKITEKSQAVAFWCDPISGHATLYWYRQILGQGPELLVQFQDESVVDDSQLPKDRFSAERLKGVDSTLKIQPAELGDSAMYLCASSSRTASEAFFGQGTRLTVV.

The CDR3 coding sequence is TGTGCCAGCAGCGTGGGGCAGCCTGAAGCTTTCTTT. Residues: CASSVGQPEAFF. The J gene is TRBJ1-1, the V gene TRBV2, with D perhaps TRBD1 (5 bases). V gave up 6 bases and J gave up 6 bases, with 11 bases separating them. The CDR3 contains 12 residues. The germline gives CDR1 SNHLY, CDR2 FYNNEI.

This clonotype was detected a few times. J is TRBJ1-1 and V is TRBV6-6; the D gene is possibly TRBD1 (5 bases). Germline assignment: CDR1 MNHNY and CDR2 SVGAGI (reference sequence). The CDR3 has 15 residues. V was clipped by 0 bases and J by 0 bases, with 8 bases between them. The CDR3 loop is CASSYSTEMNTEAFF. The CDR3 DNA reads as TGTGCCAGCAGTTACTCGACAGAGATGAACACTGAAGCTTTCTTT.

The V call is TRBV12-3 or TRBV12-4, the J call TRBJ2-1, with no clear D. V lost 0 bases and J lost 0, with 15 bases in between. The CDR3 sequence is 18 residues long. CDR3 residues: CASSLAGAGTSSYNEQFF. In DNA form, the CDR3 reads TGTGCCAGCAGTTTAGCCGGAGCTGGCACCAGCTCCTACAATGAGCAGTTCTTC.

This clonotype was counted between two and nine times. This chain uses TRBV2 with TRBJ1-3; 8 bases fit TRBD1. With 2 bases clipped from V and 5 bases from J, the junction kept 5 bases outside the gene matches. There are 15 residues in the CDR3. Germline V lookup: CDR1 SNHLY, CDR2 FYNNEI. CDR3 region: CASSESAGGRNTIYF. CDR3 in DNA: TGTGCCAGCAGTGAATCGGCAGGGGGCAGAAACACCATATATTTT.

V gene TRBV4-3 combines with J gene TRBJ2-2; D is ambiguous. This CDR3 region has 15 residues. Germline lookup yields CDR1 LGHNA and CDR2 YSLEER. Trimming took 0 bases from V and 3 from J, leaving 8 bases between them. The CDR3 spells CASSQDLRDTGELFF. CDR3 coding DNA: TGCGCCAGCAGCCAAGATCTTAGGGACACCGGGGAGCTGTTTTTT.

This sequence joins TRBV6-5 and TRBJ2-2; D is perhaps TRBD2 (5 bases). V was shortened by 11 bases and J by 0 bases, with 19 bases between the two germline ends. The V gene's germline CDR1 is MNHEY and CDR2 SVGAGI. This CDR3 is 16 amino acids long. CDR3 nucleotides: TGTGCCGCGGGTATAATCTCGGTCGCGAACACCGGGGAGCTGTTTTTT. The encoded protein is CAAGIISVANTGELFF.

The chain links TRBV3-1 to TRBJ2-7; D gene uncertain. The CDR3 contains 11 residues. The germline gives CDR1 LGHDT, CDR2 YNNKEL (reference sequence). Trimming took off 1 base at V and 9 bases at J, with 7 bases between the two ends. CDR3 protein: CASSQGIGQYF. Written as DNA, the CDR3 is TGTGCCAGCAGCCAAGGTATCGGGCAGTACTTC.

The chain carries TRBV25-1 and TRBJ2-7, with D unresolved. The CDR3 consists of 12 residues. Trimming removed 6 bases from V and 2 bases from J, with 8 bases in between. Germline CDR1 MGHDK, CDR2 SYGVNS. The CDR3 spells CASRPPPYEQYF. As DNA, the CDR3 is TGTGCCAGCAGGCCTCCCCCCTACGAGCAGTACTTC.

V is TRBV4-3 and J is TRBJ1-2, with 7 bases fitting TRBD1. CDR3 length equals 16 residues. Looked up from germline, CDR1 is LGHNA and CDR2 is YSLEER. The trim removed 0 bases at V and 8 bases at J, leaving 12 bases unmatched. The CDR3 coding sequence is TGCGCCAGCAGCCAAGATTTGGGGAAGGGGGCGGAGGGCTACACCTTC. Its translation is CASSQDLGKGAEGYTF.

Ten or more counts support this clonotype. The chain uses TRBV12-3 or TRBV12-4 and TRBJ1-5, with no clear D. This CDR3 has 12 amino acids. V lost 1 base, J lost 9 bases, and 7 bases lay in between. CDR3 protein: CASSLVPGPQHF. CDR3 nucleotides: TGTGCCAGCAGTTTAGTGCCGGGGCCCCAGCATTTT.

This clonotype was observed a few times. This sequence joins TRBV4-2 and TRBJ1-5, with D perhaps matching TRBD1 (5 bases). In germline, CDR1 is LGHNA, CDR2 YNFKEQ. V gave up 6 bases and J gave up 5 bases, with 17 bases separating them. This CDR3 has 15 amino acids. Here the CDR3 reads CASRSRSGLDQPQHF. DNA of the CDR3: TGTGCCAGCAGGTCAAGGTCAGGGCTGGATCAGCCCCAGCATTTT.

The chain employs TRBV9 and TRBJ1-1; perhaps TRBD1 as D (5 bases). Germline V gene data show CDR1 as SGDLS and CDR2 as YYNGEE. The ends were cut back, 5 bases at V and 2 bases at J, with 13 bases in the middle. The CDR3 covers 14 residues. This chain's CDR3 is CASSDGTVNTEAFF. The CDR3, as DNA: TGTGCCAGCAGTGACGGGACCGTAAACACTGAAGCTTTCTTT.

The V call is TRBV6-9, the J call TRBJ2-1; weak D call: TRBD1 (8 bases). V was cut by 4 bases and J by 4 bases, with 14 bases left in between. This CDR3 is built from 15 residues. CDR1 is MNHGY, CDR2 SVAAGI, per germline. The CDR3 is CASSSQGGRYNEQFF. The CDR3 nucleotides are TGTGCCAGCAGTTCACAGGGGGGGAGATACAATGAGCAGTTCTTC.